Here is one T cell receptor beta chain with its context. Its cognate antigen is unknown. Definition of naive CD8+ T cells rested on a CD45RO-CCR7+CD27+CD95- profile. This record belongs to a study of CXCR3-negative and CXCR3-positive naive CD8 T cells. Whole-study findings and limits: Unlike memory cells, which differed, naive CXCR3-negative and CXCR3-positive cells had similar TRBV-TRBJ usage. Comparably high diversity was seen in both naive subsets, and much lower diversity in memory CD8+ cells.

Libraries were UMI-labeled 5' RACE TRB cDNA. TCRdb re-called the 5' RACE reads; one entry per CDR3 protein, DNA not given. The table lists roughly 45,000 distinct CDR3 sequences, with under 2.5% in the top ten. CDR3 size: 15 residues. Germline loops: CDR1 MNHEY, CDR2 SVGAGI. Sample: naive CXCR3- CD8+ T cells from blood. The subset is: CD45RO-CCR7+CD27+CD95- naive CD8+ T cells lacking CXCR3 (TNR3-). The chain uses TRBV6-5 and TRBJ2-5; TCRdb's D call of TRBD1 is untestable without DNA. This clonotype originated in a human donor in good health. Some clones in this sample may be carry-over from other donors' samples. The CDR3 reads CASSLSTGGKETQYF.